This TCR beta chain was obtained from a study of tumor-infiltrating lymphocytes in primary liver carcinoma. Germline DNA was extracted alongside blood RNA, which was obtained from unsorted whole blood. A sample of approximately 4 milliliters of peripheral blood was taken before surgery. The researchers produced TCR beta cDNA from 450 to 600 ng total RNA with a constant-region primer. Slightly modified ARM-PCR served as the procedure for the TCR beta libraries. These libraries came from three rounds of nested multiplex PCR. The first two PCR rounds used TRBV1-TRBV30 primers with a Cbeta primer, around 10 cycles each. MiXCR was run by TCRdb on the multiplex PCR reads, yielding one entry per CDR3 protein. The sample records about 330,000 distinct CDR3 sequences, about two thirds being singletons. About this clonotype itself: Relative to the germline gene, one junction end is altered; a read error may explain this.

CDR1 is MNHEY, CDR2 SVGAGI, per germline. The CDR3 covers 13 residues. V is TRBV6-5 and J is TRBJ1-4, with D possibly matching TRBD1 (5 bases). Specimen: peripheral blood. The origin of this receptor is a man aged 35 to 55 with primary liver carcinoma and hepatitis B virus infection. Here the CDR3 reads CAISWDHAEKLFF. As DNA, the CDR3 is TGTGCCATCAGTTGGGACCACGCTGAAAAACTGTTTTTT.